These 25 T cell receptor beta chains share one sample of origin, sequenced in a study of blood T cell repertoires in COVID-19. The data were produced by immunoSEQ multiplex PCR, yet TCRdb's version contains in-frame clones alone and is incomplete. The data show 110,000 to 150,000 clones, with about 87% seen just once and about 11% held by the top ten. The sample comprised PBMCs or T cells enriched from blood (not recorded which). The receptors originated from a man aged 55-75 years who had recovered from COVID-19.

The J gene is TRBJ2-7, the V gene TRBV29-1; 11 nucleotides agree with TRBD2. Per the germline V gene, CDR1 is SQVTM and CDR2 is ANQGSEA. The ends lost 5 bases at V and 4 bases at J; junction bases unmatched: 1. The CDR3 spans 12 residues. CDR3 loop: CSVRLAGYEQYF. CDR3 sequence (DNA): TGCAGCGTTAGACTAGCGGGGTACGAGCAGTACTTC.

The chain couples TRBV7-8 to TRBJ2-7; 8 positions agree with TRBD1. V shed 5 bases and J 4 bases; nucleotides not matched to a gene: 7. Germline CDR1 and CDR2: SGHVS and FQNEAQ. The CDR3 runs to 14 residues. CDR3 sequence (DNA): TGTGCCAGCAGCCCCCGGACAGGGAATTACGAGCAGTACTTC. Translating it yields CASSPRTGNYEQYF.

The V and J genes are TRBV7-3 and TRBJ2-1, with 7 bases that match TRBD2. The CDR3 has 16 residues. J lost 5 bases, V lost 1 base, and 8 bases had no gene match. Germline V CDR1 and CDR2: SGHTA, FQGTGA. The CDR3 reads CASSLRPTGGNNEQFF. The CDR3 nucleotides are TGTGCCAGCAGCTTAAGACCGACCGGGGGGAACAATGAGCAGTTCTTC.

This chain joins TRBV11-2 and TRBJ2-1; tentatively, D is TRBD2 (5 bases). Trimming pared 5 bases from V and 4 bases from J, leaving 9 bases between. Germline CDR1 is SGHAT and CDR2 is FQNNGV. The length of the CDR3 is 13 residues. CDR3: CASSELGYNEQFF. DNA for the CDR3: TGTGCCAGCAGCGAACTAGGTTACAATGAGCAGTTCTTC.

The J gene is TRBJ2-1, the V gene TRBV12-3 or TRBV12-4; the D is unclear. V shed 5 bases and J shed 6 bases, with 5 bases lying between them. The CDR3 is 11 amino acids. The CDR3 DNA sequence: TGTGCCAGCAGTATCATCAATGAGCAGTTCTTC. Protein product: CASSIINEQFF.

The chain joins TRBV9 to TRBJ2-5, with TRBD2 as a possible D gene (5 bases). The V end lost 3 bases, the J end lost 0 bases, and 9 bases lay between the germline ends. The CDR3 contains 14 residues. The germline CDR1 and CDR2 sequences are SGDLS and YYNGEE. In DNA form, the CDR3 reads TGTGCCAGCAGCGAAGCGGACTACCAAGAGACCCAGTACTTC. This codes for CASSEADYQETQYF.

V and J are TRBV4-2 and TRBJ1-1, with D possibly being TRBD1 (6 bases). Germline-derived CDR1 and CDR2 are LGHNA and YNFKEQ. Between the trimmed V and J ends, which lost 4 bases and 2 bases, there was a span of 14 bases. This CDR3 has 15 residues. The CDR3 coding sequence is TGTGCCAGCAGCCGCCAACAGGGTGATAACACTGAAGCTTTCTTT. Residues: CASSRQQGDNTEAFF.

The rearrangement links TRBV5-6 to TRBJ2-7, with unresolved D. The CDR3 has 13 amino acids. The germline V gene has CDR1 SGHDT and CDR2 YYEEEE. Trimming took 0 bases from V and 5 from J, leaving 9 bases between them. The CDR3: CASSLVARNEQYF. As DNA, the CDR3 is TGTGCCAGCAGCTTGGTGGCTAGGAACGAGCAGTACTTC.

The chain employs TRBV28 and TRBJ1-2; TRBD1 agrees at 8 bases. This CDR3 spans 15 amino acids. Trimming at V came to 2 bases and at J to 4 bases, leaving 6 bases not matched to a gene. Germline CDR1 MDHEN, CDR2 SYDVKM. CDR3 protein: CASSLAQGAVYGYTF. The CDR3 DNA is TGTGCCAGCAGTTTAGCCCAGGGGGCAGTCTATGGCTACACCTTC.

This chain joins TRBV7-2 and TRBJ1-5, with D perhaps matching TRBD1 (6 bases). The V gene's germline CDR1 is SGHTA and CDR2 FQGNSA. The CDR3 totals 13 residues. The V and J ends lost 6 bases and 6 bases respectively, with 12 bases between them. The CDR3 DNA follows: TGTGCCAGCAGTTTCCAGGGGCTTCAGCCCCAGCATTTT. It specifies CASSFQGLQPQHF. The complete variable domain, with remaining parts taken from reference TRBV7-2 and TRBJ1-5, reads GAGVSQSPSNKVTEKGKDVELRCDPISGHTALYWYRQSLGQGLEFLIYFQGNSAPDKSGLPSDRFSAERTGGSVSTLTIQRTQQEDSAVYLCASSFQGLQPQHFGDGTRLSIL.

The gene calls are TRBV5-1 and TRBJ1-3; D possibly corresponds to TRBD1 (6 bases). CDR3 length: 16 amino acids. Germline V gene sequence: CDR1 SGHRS, CDR2 YFSETQ. Deletions cut 3 bases from V and 3 bases from J, with 16 bases between. The CDR3 region is CASSYTGSGSGNTIYF. The DNA for the CDR3 is TGCGCCAGCAGCTACACAGGGAGCGGGAGTGGAAACACCATATATTTT.

The chain links TRBV12-3 or TRBV12-4 to TRBJ2-7, with D perhaps matching TRBD1 (6 bases). Trimming stripped 3 bases from V and 6 bases from J, with 9 bases between. The CDR3 is 12 amino acids. The CDR3 sequence: CASSFLRGEQYF. The CDR3 DNA is TGTGCCAGCAGTTTCCTCAGGGGCGAGCAGTACTTC.

The chain carries TRBV2 and TRBJ1-1; no firm D call. CDR1 is SNHLY and CDR2 is FYNNEI in the germline V gene. The CDR3 length is 13 residues. The V gene lost 5 bases and the J gene lost 1 base, with 8 bases spanning the gap. The CDR3 DNA follows: TGTGCCAGCAGTACTAGACCGAACACTGAAGCTTTCTTT. Amino acid sequence: CASSTRPNTEAFF.

The gene calls are TRBV27 and TRBJ1-1; possibly TRBD1 for D (6 bases). Germline lookup yields CDR1 MNHEY and CDR2 SMNVEV (reference sequence). V was clipped by 6 bases and J by 7 bases, with 15 bases between them. The CDR3 extends over 13 amino acids. This chain's CDR3 is CASRPSGVGEAFF. For the CDR3, the DNA is TGTGCCAGCAGACCATCAGGGGTTGGTGAAGCTTTCTTT.

V gene TRBV19 combines with J gene TRBJ2-7, with TRBD1 matching 10 bases. Per germline, CDR1 LNHDA and CDR2 SQIVND (reference sequence). Trimming cost V 6 bases and J 5 bases; bases outside gene matches: 13. This CDR3 spans 16 amino acids. The CDR3 DNA reads as TGTGCCAGTAGCAAGAGTAGGACAGGGGGATCTAACGAGCAGTACTTC. Protein product: CASSKSRTGGSNEQYF.

Only one count was recorded for this clone. The chain is built from TRBV4-1 and TRBJ2-1, with D tentatively TRBD1 (6 bases). The CDR3 runs 16 residues. The germline CDR1 and CDR2 sequences are MGHRA and YSYEKL. Trimming removed 0 bases at V and 10 bases at J, with 19 bases between. The CDR3 DNA reads as TGCGCCAGCAGCCAAGAGAAACGGAGGACCGGGACAGAGCAGTTCTTC. It is translated as CASSQEKRRTGTEQFF.

The chain employs TRBV12-2 and TRBJ2-7; the table's D gene call, TRBD2, was not cross checked with the DNA. TRBV12-2 is a pseudogene segment. The CDR3 totals 11 residues. The CDR3, as DNA: TGTGCAAGTCGCCCCGTATGTGAGCAGTACTTC. Translation: CASRPVCEQYF.

This chain uses TRBV7-3 with TRBJ2-1, with a tentative D call TRBD1 (5 bases). This CDR3 region has 17 residues. The V end was cut by 5 bases, the J end by 1 base, with 18 bases between. Germline assignment: CDR1 SGHTA and CDR2 FQGTGA. The chain's CDR3 is CASSPGIGQGSYNEQFF. In DNA form, the CDR3 reads TGTGCCAGCAGCCCCGGCATAGGTCAGGGTTCCTACAATGAGCAGTTCTTC.

The gene calls are TRBV18 and TRBJ2-2; 7 nucleotides line up with TRBD1. CDR3 length: 14 amino acids. Trimming cost V 4 bases and J 4 bases; bases outside gene matches: 3. CDR1 and CDR2 from the germline V gene are KGHSH and LQKENI. CDR3 residues: CASSRGQFTGELFF. The CDR3 nucleotides read TGTGCCAGCTCACGGGGACAGTTCACCGGGGAGCTGTTTTTT.

DNA of the CDR3: TGTGCCAGCAGCTTGTTTAACAGGGTGAACTACGAGCAGTACTTC. It is translated as CASSLFNRVNYEQYF. The chain employs TRBV5-5 and TRBJ2-7; D might be TRBD1 (6 bases). Trimming took 1 base from V and 3 from J, leaving 14 bases between them. Germline CDR1 and CDR2: SGHKS and YYEKEE (reference sequence). This CDR3 has 15 residues.

DNA of the CDR3: TGTGCCAGCAGGAACGGCAGGGAAGGCTACGAGCAGTACTTC. The encoded protein is CASRNGREGYEQYF. The J gene is TRBJ2-7, the V gene TRBV2; D might be TRBD1 (5 bases). Germline V lookup: CDR1 SNHLY, CDR2 FYNNEI. The CDR3 extends over 14 amino acids. Trimming shortened V by 6 bases and J by 3 bases, and 15 bases separated the two germline ends.

The chain combines TRBV6-5 with TRBJ1-5; D possibly corresponds to TRBD1 (6 bases). This CDR3 has 13 amino acids. Trimming pared 6 bases from V and 9 bases from J, leaving 15 bases between. Looked up from germline, CDR1 is MNHEY and CDR2 is SVGAGI. CDR3 sequence reads: CASRPGQFGPQHF. CDR3 nucleotide sequence: TGTGCCAGCAGGCCCGGACAGTTCGGGCCCCAGCATTTT.

The chain combines TRBV27 with TRBJ2-5, with a possible D match to TRBD2 (5 bases). Trimming pared 4 bases from V and 7 bases from J, leaving 16 bases between. CDR1 MNHEY and CDR2 SMNVEV come from the germline V gene (reference sequence). The CDR3 consists of 14 residues. CDR3 protein: CASSSRLAGPTQYF. DNA for the CDR3: TGTGCCAGCAGTTCCCGGCTAGCTGGACCGACCCAGTACTTC.

The chain couples TRBV27 to TRBJ1-2; 10 bases are a match to TRBD1. This CDR3 is built from 16 residues. Germline V lookup: CDR1 MNHEY, CDR2 SMNVEV (reference sequence). The trim removed 5 bases at V and 5 bases at J, leaving 11 bases unmatched. The CDR3 is CASSRLGQGVLYGYTF. Written as DNA, the CDR3 is TGTGCCAGCAGTCGACTCGGACAGGGGGTACTATATGGCTACACCTTC.

The chain has TRBV5-6 and TRBJ2-7; D is perhaps TRBD2 (5 bases). Trimming took 3 bases from V and 0 from J, leaving 16 bases between them. CDR1 is SGHDT and CDR2 is YYEEEE in the germline V gene. CDR3 size: 16 residues. CDR3: CASSSLVSRASYEQYF. As DNA, the CDR3 is TGTGCCAGCAGCTCCCTTGTGTCGAGGGCCTCCTACGAGCAGTACTTC.